The rows below give T cell receptor beta chains drawn from one sample of a study of T-cell reconstitution after alpha-beta-depleted transplantation in children. TCRdb used MiXCR to reprocess the PCR reads, holding one entry per CDR3 protein. The data show approximately 980,000 distinct CDR3 sequences, 25% to 30% seen once. Sequencing was performed on PBMCs, mostly from graft donor cells, taken 360 days after TCRalphabeta/CD19-depleted stem cell transplant. The receptors originated from a boy in the first two years of life who had a stem cell transplant for SCID, so the T cells may come from the graft donor. Both conserved end residues are part of each CDR3. Some rows have no size entry. The others give once, few or many, or a class for an expanded clone.

CDR3 length: 16; J gene: TRBJ2-4; clone size: few; V gene: TRBV2; CDR3 protein: CASSERGGRTKNIQYF
CDR3 length: 16; J gene: TRBJ2-1; clone size: -; V gene: TRBV29-1; CDR3 protein: CSVPQSGVEGYNEQFF
CDR3 length: 15; J gene: TRBJ2-1; clone size: -; V gene: TRBV27; CDR3 protein: CASSLRVMGYNEQFF
CDR3 length: 15; J gene: TRBJ2-4; clone size: -; V gene: TRBV12-3/TRBV12-4; CDR3 protein: CASSPPGLAKNIQYF
CDR3 length: 17; J gene: TRBJ2-3; clone size: -; V gene: TRBV12-3/TRBV12-4; CDR3 protein: CATSGSEEVVSTDTQYF
CDR3 length: 16; J gene: TRBJ2-2; clone size: -; V gene: TRBV7-3; CDR3 protein: CASSPTGGSDTGELFF
CDR3 length: 16; J gene: TRBJ2-1; clone size: -; V gene: TRBV10-3; CDR3 protein: CAISSLGLAGTNEQFF
CDR3 length: 15; J gene: TRBJ1-5; clone size: -; V gene: TRBV7-8; CDR3 protein: CASSADGTGNQPQHF
CDR3 length: 14; J gene: TRBJ1-1; clone size: -; V gene: TRBV20-1; CDR3 protein: CSARVNRGLAEAFF
CDR3 length: 16; J gene: TRBJ2-3; clone size: few; V gene: TRBV12-3/TRBV12-4; CDR3 protein: CASSPEQPLLTDTQYF
CDR3 length: 17; J gene: TRBJ2-6; clone size: -; V gene: TRBV6-1; CDR3 protein: CASTSRFSLSGANVLTF
CDR3 length: 16; J gene: TRBJ2-3; clone size: -; V gene: TRBV11-2; CDR3 protein: CASSLLQGFSTDTQYF
CDR3 length: 15; J gene: TRBJ2-3; clone size: -; V gene: TRBV7-8; CDR3 protein: CASGGKRGATDTQYF
CDR3 length: 15; J gene: TRBJ2-1; clone size: -; V gene: TRBV28; CDR3 protein: CASSPQGRNYNEQFF